This is a list of T cell receptor beta chains from one sample in a study of blood T cell repertoires in COVID-19. Produced via immunoSEQ multiplex PCR; TCRdb's table is partial and in-frame only. The sample has some 200,000 clones, around 80% seen once; the top ten hold 7% to 8.5%. The sequenced sample was peripheral blood. Every receptor here comes from a woman between 65 and 79 years old with acute or convalescent COVID-19. Both conserved end residues are part of each CDR3.

V gene	J gene	CDR3 protein
TRBV10-2	TRBJ2-3	CASRPSGRGALTDTQYF
TRBV6-5	TRBJ2-3	CASSSNREAQYF
TRBV6-4	TRBJ1-6	CASSQGTGINSPLHF
TRBV9	TRBJ1-6	CASSVVGSPLHF
TRBV15	TRBJ2-3	CATSRAGGTQYF
TRBV19	TRBJ2-4	CASREGGGRRDIQYF
TRBV4-1	TRBJ2-3	CASSNDGGVRADTQYF
TRBV5-1	TRBJ1-3	CASSLTGGQNSGNTIYF
TRBV30	TRBJ2-5	CAWTGLAKETQYF
TRBV15	TRBJ2-7	CATSRAQGLYEQYF
TRBV2	TRBJ2-1	CASSPGPYNEQFF
TRBV27	TRBJ2-1	CASSLIGLTAPPVGRYNEQFF
TRBV5-8	TRBJ1-3	CASRLPIGAGGDGNTIYF
TRBV6-1	TRBJ1-2	CASSEDRLHGYTF
TRBV5-1	TRBJ2-5	CASSLGQGSRQETQYF
TRBV30	TRBJ2-2	CAWISGTNTGELFF
TRBV7-2	TRBJ1-4	CASSAFQGRREKLFF
TRBV2	TRBJ1-5	CASSERIQVNQPQHF